This T cell receptor (beta chain) was sequenced for a study of T cells after somatic rescue of genetic block (dated by TCRdb to the early 2020s). Study-wide context: What the study looked at was long-term robustness, specifically in a T-cell system that came about through somatic rescue of a genetic block in T-cell development.

Worth noting for this clone: This clone's antigen is unknown. No base qualities exist here, and no much larger clone lies one base off it.

Library prep was done by the immunoSEQ multiplex PCR assay. TCRdb provides this immuneACCESS table in a form limited to in-frame rearrangements. Some clones are lacking; in checked studies, under half of them reflect an unresolved V gene, and why the rest are absent is not known. The sample contains some 68,000 clones, approximately 91% of them found a single time. The leading ten clones occupy about 3% of the sample. Taken from cysteine to phenylalanine, the CDR3 has 15 residues. Only CDR3 DNA is held: 45 bases, read in frame from base 1. Relative to germline, V is missing 5 bases and J is missing 5 bases, with 7 bases of the junction outside any gene match. According to the germline V gene (reference sequence), CDR1 reads PRHDT and CDR2 reads FYEKMQ.

This receptor chain uses TRBV13 and TRBJ2-5; TRBD1 lines up with 11 middle nucleotides. The sample comprised peripheral blood mononuclear cells (PBMCs). This clonotype was obtained from a man younger than 40. The sequenced DNA: TGTGCCAGCAGCCACGGGACAGGGGGAGGCGAGACCCAGTACTTC. It translates to CASSHGTGGGETQYF.